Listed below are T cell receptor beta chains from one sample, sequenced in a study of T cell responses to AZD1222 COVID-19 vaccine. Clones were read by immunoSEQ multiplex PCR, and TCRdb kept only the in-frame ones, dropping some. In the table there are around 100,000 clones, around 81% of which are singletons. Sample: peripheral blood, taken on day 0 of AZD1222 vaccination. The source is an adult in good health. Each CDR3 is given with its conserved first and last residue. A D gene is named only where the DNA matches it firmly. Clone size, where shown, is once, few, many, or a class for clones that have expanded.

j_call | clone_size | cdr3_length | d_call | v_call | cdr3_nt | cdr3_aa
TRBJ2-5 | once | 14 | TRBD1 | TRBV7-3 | TGTGCCAGCAGCCCTGGACAGGGCCAAGAGACCCAGTACTTC | CASSPGQGQETQYF
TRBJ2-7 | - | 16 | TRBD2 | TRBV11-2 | TGTGCCAGCAGCCGGACTAGCGGGGGTGAGGAGTACGAGCAGTACTTC | CASSRTSGGEEYEQYF
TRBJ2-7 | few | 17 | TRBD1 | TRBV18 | TGTGCCAGCTCACCCCAGGGGGCAGGGGGCCTTTCCTACGAGCAGTACTTC | CASSPQGAGGLSYEQYF
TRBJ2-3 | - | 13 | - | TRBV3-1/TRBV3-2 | TGTGCCAGCAACCCTCGGGGGACAGATACGCAGTATTTT | CASNPRGTDTQYF
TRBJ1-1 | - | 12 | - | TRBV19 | TGTGCCAGTGCACAGGGTTTAACTGAAGCTTTCTTT | CASAQGLTEAFF
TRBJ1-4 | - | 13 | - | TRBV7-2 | TGTGCCAGCAGCTTAGGTCAGGGTGAAAAACTGTTTTTT | CASSLGQGEKLFF
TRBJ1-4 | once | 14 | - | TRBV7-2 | TGTGCCAGCAGCTTTTCAGGGGTTCCCGGAAAACTGTTTTTT | CASSFSGVPGKLFF
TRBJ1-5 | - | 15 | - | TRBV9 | TGTGCCAGCAGCGTAACAGGGATCAGCAATCAGCCCCAGCATTTT | CASSVTGISNQPQHF
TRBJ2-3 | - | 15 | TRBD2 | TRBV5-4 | TGTGCCAGCAGCCCTGGACTAGCGGGCACAGATACGCAGTATTTT | CASSPGLAGTDTQYF
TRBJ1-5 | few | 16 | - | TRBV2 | TGTGCCAGCAGTTTGATAGAAAGCTATAGCAATCAGCCCCAGCATTTT | CASSLIESYSNQPQHF
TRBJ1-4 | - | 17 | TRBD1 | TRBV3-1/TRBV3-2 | TGTGCCAGCAGCCAAAGTGCAGGGGGCTCTTATAGTGAAAAACTGTTTTTT | CASSQSAGGSYSEKLFF
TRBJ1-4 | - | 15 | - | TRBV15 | TGTGCCACCAGCAGTCTATTAATTCAGAGGGAAAAACTGTTTTTT | CATSSLLIQREKLFF
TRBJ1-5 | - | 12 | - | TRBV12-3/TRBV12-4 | TGTGCCAGCAGTTTCAGTGATCAGCCCCAGCATTTT | CASSFSDQPQHF
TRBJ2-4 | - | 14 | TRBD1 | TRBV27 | TGTGCCAGCAGCCCCGGACAGGGGGCAAACATTCAGTACTTC | CASSPGQGANIQYF
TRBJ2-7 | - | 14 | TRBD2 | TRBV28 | TGTGCCAGCAGTCTGGGGGGGGAGGGCTACGAGCAGTACTTC | CASSLGGEGYEQYF
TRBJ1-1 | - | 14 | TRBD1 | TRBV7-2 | TGTGCCAGCAGACAGATAGGGGGCGGCACTGAAGCTTTCTTT | CASRQIGGGTEAFF
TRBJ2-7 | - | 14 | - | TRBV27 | TGTGCCAGCAGTTCAGGGGGGTATCCCTACGAGCAGTACTTC | CASSSGGYPYEQYF
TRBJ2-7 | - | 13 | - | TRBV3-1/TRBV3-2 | TGTGCCAGCAGCCTTCTGGGGGCGGGCGAGCAGTACTTC | CASSLLGAGEQYF
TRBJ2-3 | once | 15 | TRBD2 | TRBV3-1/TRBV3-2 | TGTGCCAGCAGCCTGCTAGCGGGAGTGGGTGATACGCAGTATTTT | CASSLLAGVGDTQYF
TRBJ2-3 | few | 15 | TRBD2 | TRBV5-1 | TGCGCCAGCAGCTGGGCGAGGGCGGGGGAAGATACGCAGTATTTT | CASSWARAGEDTQYF
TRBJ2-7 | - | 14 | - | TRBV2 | TGTGCCAGCACCTACGTAGCGGCCGCCTACGAGCAGTACTTC | CASTYVAAAYEQYF
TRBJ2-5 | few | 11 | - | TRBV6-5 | TGTGCCAGCAGCCGGAGGGAGACCCAGTACTTC | CASSRRETQYF
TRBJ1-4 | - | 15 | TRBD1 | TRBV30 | TGTGCCTGGAGTGGGGACAGGGGGACTAATGAAAAACTGTTTTTT | CAWSGDRGTNEKLFF
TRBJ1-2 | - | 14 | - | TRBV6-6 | TGTGCCAGCAGTTACTCGGGGGGCCACTATGGCTACACCTTC | CASSYSGGHYGYTF
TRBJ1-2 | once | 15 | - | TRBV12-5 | TGTGCTAGTGGTTCCGACAGGAGACATAACTATGGCTACACCTTC | CASGSDRRHNYGYTF
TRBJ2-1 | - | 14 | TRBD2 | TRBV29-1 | TGCAGCGTTAACCCAGGACTAGCAGCCAATGAGCAGTTCTTC | CSVNPGLAANEQFF
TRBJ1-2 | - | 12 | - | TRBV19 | TGTGCCAGTAGGCCCGATGTCTATGGCTACACCTTC | CASRPDVYGYTF
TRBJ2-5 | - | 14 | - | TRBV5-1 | TGCGCCAGCAGTCACGGTAGGGGGAGGGAGACCCAGTACTTC | CASSHGRGRETQYF
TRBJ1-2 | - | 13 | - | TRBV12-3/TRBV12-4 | TGTGCCAGCAGGTTGGCAGGCCTCTATGGCTACACCTTC | CASRLAGLYGYTF
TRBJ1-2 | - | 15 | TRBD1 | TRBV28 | TGTGCCAGCACCCATCTTGGACAGGGGGGCGATGGCTACACCTTC | CASTHLGQGGDGYTF
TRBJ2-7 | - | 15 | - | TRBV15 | TGTGCCACCAGCAGAGAAGAGGTGAGCTCCTACGAGCAGTACTTC | CATSREEVSSYEQYF
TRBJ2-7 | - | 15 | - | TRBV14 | TGTGCCAGCAGCCGGACCAGGACTCTCTCCTACGAGCAGTACTTC | CASSRTRTLSYEQYF
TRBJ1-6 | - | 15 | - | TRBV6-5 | TGTGCCAGCAGTCTCTATGACCAACGCGGTTCACCCCTCCACTTT | CASSLYDQRGSPLHF
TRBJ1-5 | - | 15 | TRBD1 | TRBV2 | TGTGCCAGCACCCTCGATGGACAGGATAATCAGCCCCAGCATTTT | CASTLDGQDNQPQHF
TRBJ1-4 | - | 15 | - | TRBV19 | TGTGCCAGTAGTAACGCGGGGACGGCTAATGAAAAACTGTTTTTT | CASSNAGTANEKLFF
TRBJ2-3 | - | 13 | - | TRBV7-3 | TGTGCCAGCAGCTTGGGGATCAGCGATACGCAGTATTTT | CASSLGISDTQYF
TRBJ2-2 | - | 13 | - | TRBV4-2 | TGTGCCAGCAGCCGAGAAAGGAGCGGGGAGCTGTTTTTT | CASSRERSGELFF
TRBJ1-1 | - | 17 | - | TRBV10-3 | TGTGCCATCAGTGAGCCAAATACACGAGGGGCAACCTCTGAAGCTTTCTTT | CAISEPNTRGATSEAFF
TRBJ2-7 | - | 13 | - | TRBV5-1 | TGCGCCAGCAGCTTTTCGGACGGTTACGAGCAGTACTTC | CASSFSDGYEQYF
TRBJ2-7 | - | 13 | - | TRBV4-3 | TGCGCCAGCAGTCCCGACCTCTCCTACGAGCAGTACTTC | CASSPDLSYEQYF
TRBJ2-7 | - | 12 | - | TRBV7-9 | TGTGCCAGCAGCCGACAAAGCTACGAGCAGTACTTC | CASSRQSYEQYF
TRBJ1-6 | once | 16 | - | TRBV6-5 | TGTGCCAGCAGTTACTCAGGCCAGGGAAGACAGTCACCCCTCCACTTT | CASSYSGQGRQSPLHF
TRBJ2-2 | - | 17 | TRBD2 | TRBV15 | TGTGCCACCAGCAGACTAGCGGGGGGGCAGAGCACCGGGGAGCTGTTTTTT | CATSRLAGGQSTGELFF
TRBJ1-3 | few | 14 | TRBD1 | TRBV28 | TGTGCCACCTGGGACAGTCCGCCTGGAAACACCATATATTTT | CATWDSPPGNTIYF
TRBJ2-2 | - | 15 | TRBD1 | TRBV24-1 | TGTGCCACCAGTGCACCGGGACAGGGGGCCGGGGAGCTGTTTTTT | CATSAPGQGAGELFF
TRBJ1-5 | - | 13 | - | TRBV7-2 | TGTGCCAGCAGCTTAGATGGAGAAAGGCCCCAGCATTTT | CASSLDGERPQHF
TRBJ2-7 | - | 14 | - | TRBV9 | TGTGCCAGCAGCGTTCACTCGACGGAGAACGAGCAGTACTTC | CASSVHSTENEQYF
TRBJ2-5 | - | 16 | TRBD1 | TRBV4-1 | TGCGCCAGCAGCCCGCAGGGGGCGGCCATCGCAGAGACCCAGTACTTC | CASSPQGAAIAETQYF